Listed below are T cell receptor beta chains from one sample, sequenced in a study of cytomegalovirus exposure and HLA in healthy donors. Method: immunoSEQ multiplex PCR; TCRdb's copy keeps in-frame clones and lacks some. Among roughly 130,000 clones listed, roughly 78% were seen once. The specimen was PBMCs. The receptors come from a middle-aged man in good health and CMV-seronegative. Each CDR3 is given with its conserved first and last residue. The D gene is left open where the match is weak. Only some rows state a clone size, as once, few, many or a class for expanded clones.

v_gene	j_gene	d_gene	abundance	CDR3nt	CDR3aa
TRBV28	TRBJ1-2	TRBD1	few	TGTGCCAGCAGTTCCCCCGAGACAGGGGCGCTCGGCTATGGCTACACCTTC	CASSSPETGALGYGYTF
TRBV27	TRBJ1-1	TRBD1	NA	TGTGCCAGCAGTCCAGGGGGGTCGGTCACTGAAGCTTTCTTT	CASSPGGSVTEAFF
TRBV2	TRBJ1-5	TRBD1	NA	TGTGCCAGCAGGGACAGGGTGGTGAATCAGCCCCAGCATTTT	CASRDRVVNQPQHF
TRBV28	TRBJ1-3	TRBD1	once	TGTGCCAGCAGTTCGACAGGGGGCCTTGATGGAAACACCATATATTTT	CASSSTGGLDGNTIYF
TRBV2	TRBJ2-5	NA	few	TGTGCCAGCAGTGTTTTAGCGTTCGGGGAGACCCAGTACTTC	CASSVLAFGETQYF
TRBV7-2	TRBJ2-1	TRBD2	NA	TGTGCCAGCAGCACAGGACTAGCGGGGTGGTACAATGAGCAGTTCTTC	CASSTGLAGWYNEQFF
TRBV5-4	TRBJ2-5	TRBD2	NA	TGTGCCAGCAGGAGCGGGGGGGCAGAGACCCAGTACTTC	CASRSGGAETQYF
TRBV30	TRBJ1-2	NA	NA	TGTGCCTGGAGTGAGGGGCTGCTTACTGGTGGCTACACCTTC	CAWSEGLLTGGYTF
TRBV5-1	TRBJ1-5	TRBD1	NA	TGCGCCAGCAGCACGACAGGGGACAATCAGCCCCAGCATTTT	CASSTTGDNQPQHF
TRBV5-1	TRBJ2-1	TRBD1	NA	TGCGCCAGCAGCTCGGGACAGAGCTCCTACAATGAGCAGTTCTTC	CASSSGQSSYNEQFF
TRBV27	TRBJ1-1	NA	NA	TGTGCCAGCACTCTCCGGGGTTTGGAGGACAGTGAAGCTTTATTT	CASTLRGLEDSEALF
TRBV6-1	TRBJ1-6	NA	NA	TGTGCCAGCAGTGAAACAGTTTCACCCCTCCACTTT	CASSETVSPLHF
TRBV19	TRBJ2-6	NA	NA	TGTGCCAGTAGTGTCAGCTCTGGGGCCAACGTCCTGACTTTC	CASSVSSGANVLTF
TRBV7-8	TRBJ1-1	TRBD1	NA	TGTGCCAGCAGCTTCGGACAGGGAGGGACTGAAGCTTTCTTT	CASSFGQGGTEAFF
TRBV6-1	TRBJ2-5	NA	NA	TGTGCCAGTACAGTGGGCAACCGGGAGACCCAGTACTTC	CASTVGNRETQYF
TRBV14	TRBJ2-7	NA	NA	TGTGCCAGCAGGGGTCCAGGGCATGAGCAGTACTTC	CASRGPGHEQYF
TRBV2	TRBJ1-2	NA	once	TGTGCCAGCAGTTGGGGCGGAAACTATGGCTACACCTTC	CASSWGGNYGYTF
TRBV7-9	TRBJ1-1	TRBD1	few	TGTGCCAGCAGCCTACGACAGGGGGCGAACACTGAAGCTTTCTTT	CASSLRQGANTEAFF
TRBV30	TRBJ1-2	NA	NA	TGTGCCTGGAGTGGAACAGCCCAGAACTATGGCTACACCTTC	CAWSGTAQNYGYTF
TRBV2	TRBJ2-1	NA	NA	TGTGCCAGCACCCCGGGCATCCCCGGGAACAATGAGCAGTTCTTC	CASTPGIPGNNEQFF
TRBV19	TRBJ2-7	TRBD1	NA	TGTGCCAGTAGGACTGGACAGGGGTCCTACGAGCAGTACTTC	CASRTGQGSYEQYF
TRBV4-1	TRBJ1-1	TRBD1	NA	TGCGCCAGCAGCCAACGGGGACAGCTGAACACTGAAGCTTTCTTT	CASSQRGQLNTEAFF
TRBV7-2	TRBJ2-5	TRBD1	NA	TGTGCCAGCAGCTTTGACAGGGTATCGGAGACCCAGTACTTC	CASSFDRVSETQYF
TRBV20-1	TRBJ1-2	NA	NA	TGCAGTGCTCAGGACAGCTATGGCTACACCTTC	CSAQDSYGYTF
TRBV30	TRBJ1-3	TRBD1	NA	TGTGCCTGGAGTGTAGGGACAGGTCCTGGAAACACCATATATTTT	CAWSVGTGPGNTIYF
TRBV28	TRBJ2-2	TRBD2	NA	TGTGCCAGCATCTCAGGCGGGGGGCAAGCCGGGGAGCTGTTTTTT	CASISGGGQAGELFF
TRBV15	TRBJ2-1	TRBD2	NA	TGTGCCACCAGCAGAGATATCAGCGGGGGGGCGAGTTACAATGAGCAGTTCTTC	CATSRDISGGASYNEQFF
TRBV7-9	TRBJ2-5	NA	NA	TGTGCCAGCAGCAACCCTATGGAGTACCAAGAGACCCAGTACTTC	CASSNPMEYQETQYF
TRBV19	TRBJ2-1	TRBD1	NA	TGTGCCACTTACCAGACCGGGACAGGTTACAATGAGCAGTTCTTC	CATYQTGTGYNEQFF
TRBV10-3	TRBJ2-5	TRBD1	NA	TGTGCCATCAAGGGACAGGAGTCGGCTGCGGAGACCCAGTACTTC	CAIKGQESAAETQYF
TRBV19	TRBJ1-3	NA	NA	TGTGCCAGTAGACAGGTCTCTGGAAACACCATATATTTT	CASRQVSGNTIYF
TRBV29-1	TRBJ1-1	NA	NA	TGCAGCGTTGATCAGGGCCAGTACACTGAAGCTTTCTTT	CSVDQGQYTEAFF
TRBV5-8	TRBJ1-3	TRBD1	NA	TGTGCCAGCAGCTTGCGATACCCCCGACAGGGGATATATTTT	CASSLRYPRQGIYF
TRBV7-2	TRBJ2-3	NA	NA	TGTGCCAGCAGCTTGGGCACCCCGCGCACAGATACGCAGTATTTT	CASSLGTPRTDTQYF
TRBV5-1	TRBJ2-5	NA	NA	TGCGCCAGCAGCCCGCCAGACAGACAAGAGACCCAGTACTTC	CASSPPDRQETQYF
TRBV28	TRBJ1-4	NA	NA	TGTGCCAGCAGCCCCGGACAGAATGAAAAACTGTTTTTT	CASSPGQNEKLFF
TRBV5-4	TRBJ2-2	NA	NA	TGTGCCAGCAGCGGCATGGGCTGGGGGCGGGCCGGGGAGCTGTTTTTT	CASSGMGWGRAGELFF
TRBV25-1	TRBJ1-1	NA	NA	TGTGCCAGCAGTATTAATCTGAACACTGAAGCTTTCTTT	CASSINLNTEAFF
TRBV7-6	TRBJ2-5	TRBD2	NA	TGTGCCAGCAGCTTAGAAGTCCCCGGACTAGCGGGAGGAACTGGGACCCAGTACTTC	CASSLEVPGLAGGTGTQYF
TRBV5-1	TRBJ2-5	NA	NA	TGCGCCAGCAGCTTTAAAGGGTCGGGGCAAGAGACCCAGTACTTC	CASSFKGSGQETQYF
TRBV5-1	TRBJ2-3	NA	NA	TGCGCCAGCGCGGGTCGGGTCACAGATACGCAGTATTTT	CASAGRVTDTQYF
TRBV19	TRBJ2-7	TRBD1	few	TGTGCCAGTAGTATAGGCCGGGGACAGGGCTACGAGCAGTACTTC	CASSIGRGQGYEQYF
TRBV28	TRBJ1-2	TRBD1	NA	TGTGCCAGCACTGGACCGGGACAGGGAGATTATGGCTACACCTTC	CASTGPGQGDYGYTF